Listed below are T cell receptor beta chains from one sample, sequenced in a study of human T cells and chemical hapten exposure. From the RACE reads, TCRdb called clonotypes with MiXCR, one entry per CDR3 protein. The repertoire holds about 120,000 distinct CDR3 sequences, with approximately 15% as singletons. Sequencing was performed on whole blood, taken in connection with sensitization to the hapten diphenylcyclopropenone (DPC). All receptors come from a man between 18 and 29 years old with alopecia areata. Some clones in this sample may be carry-over from other donors' samples. The CDR3 runs from the conserved cysteine through the conserved F or W. Each record gives: D gene, V gene, J gene, clone size, CDR3 DNA, CDR3 protein. D genes are given only for firm matches. Some rows have no size entry. The others give once, few or many, or a class for an expanded clone.

-	TRBV29-1	TRBJ2-6	-	TGCAGCGCTGGGACTTCTGGGGCCAACGTCCTGACTTTC	CSAGTSGANVLTF
-	TRBV7-3	TRBJ2-1	many	TGTGCCAGCAGCCCCGACCAAAATGAGCAGTTCTTC	CASSPDQNEQFF
-	TRBV6-1	TRBJ1-3	few	TGTGCCAGCAGCTCCGACCGAAACACCATATATTTT	CASSSDRNTIYF
-	TRBV7-2	TRBJ2-7	few	TGTGCCAGCAGCGTGTTTTACGAGCAGTACTTC	CASSVFYEQYF
-	TRBV20-1	TRBJ1-4	-	TGCAGTGCTGGGACTGGCGAAAAACTGTTTTTT	CSAGTGEKLFF
-	TRBV29-1	TRBJ2-1	-	TGCAGCGTGACCAAGGGAAGGCAGTTCTTC	CSVTKGRQFF
-	TRBV4-1	TRBJ1-2	-	TGCGCCAGCAGCCAAGCCCCGGGACCACGGTCTCTGAACTATGGCTACACCTTC	CASSQAPGPRSLNYGYTF
TRBD2	TRBV7-9	TRBJ2-4	-	TGTGCCAGCAGCTTAGGTAGAGGGACTACCAAAAACATTCAGTACTTC	CASSLGRGTTKNIQYF
TRBD1	TRBV28	TRBJ2-5	few	TGTGCCACCCAAGGGACAGGGAAAGAGACCCAGTACTTC	CATQGTGKETQYF
-	TRBV7-6	TRBJ2-1	few	TGTGCCAGCAGTTTTAACCTAGGTTATGAGCAGTTCTTC	CASSFNLGYEQFF
-	TRBV2	TRBJ1-2	few	TGTGCCAGCCGGGGGGCGCTAAGATATGGCTACACCTTC	CASRGALRYGYTF
TRBD2	TRBV28	TRBJ2-3	-	TGTGCCAGCAGTTTGGGGATGATGACTAGCGGAATCACAGATACGCAGTATTTT	CASSLGMMTSGITDTQYF
TRBD1	TRBV12-3/TRBV12-4	TRBJ2-7	few	TGTGCCAGCAGCCCCCATGGACAGGCCTGGTACGAGCAGTACTTC	CASSPHGQAWYEQYF
-	TRBV6-5	TRBJ2-3	-	TGTGCCAGCAGTTACGACGGCCGGAAGGACACAGATACGCAGTATTTT	CASSYDGRKDTDTQYF
-	TRBV7-3	TRBJ1-1	few	TGTGCCAGCAGCTTAACACGGGGAGCGAACACTGAAGCTTTCTTT	CASSLTRGANTEAFF
-	TRBV11-2	TRBJ2-2	-	TGTGCCAGCAGCTTGTCAGAAGTCACCGGGGAGCTGTTTTTT	CASSLSEVTGELFF
-	TRBV4-3	TRBJ2-3	many	TGCGCCAGCAGCCAGAGACAGGGCACAGATACGCAGTATTTT	CASSQRQGTDTQYF
-	TRBV20-1	TRBJ2-1	-	TGCAGTGCTAGAGCCGACGGGGTAAAGCAGTTCTTC	CSARADGVKQFF
TRBD2	TRBV7-2	TRBJ2-5	-	TGTGCCAGCAGCCCCGGACCCGGGAGGCAGACCCAGTACTTC	CASSPGPGRQTQYF
TRBD1	TRBV5-1	TRBJ2-2	few	TGCGCCAGCAGCGGAACGGGGACAGCGAACACCGGGGAGCTGTTTTTT	CASSGTGTANTGELFF